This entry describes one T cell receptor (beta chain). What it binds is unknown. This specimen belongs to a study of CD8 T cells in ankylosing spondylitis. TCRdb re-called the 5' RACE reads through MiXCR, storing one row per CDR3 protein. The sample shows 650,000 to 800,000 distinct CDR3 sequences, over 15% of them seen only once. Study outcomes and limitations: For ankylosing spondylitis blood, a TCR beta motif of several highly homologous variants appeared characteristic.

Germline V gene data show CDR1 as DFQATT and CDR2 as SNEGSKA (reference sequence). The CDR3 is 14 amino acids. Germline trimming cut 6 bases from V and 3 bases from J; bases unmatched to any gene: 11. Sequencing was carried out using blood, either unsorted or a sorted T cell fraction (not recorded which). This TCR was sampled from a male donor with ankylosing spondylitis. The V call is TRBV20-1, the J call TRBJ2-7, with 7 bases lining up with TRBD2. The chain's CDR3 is CSATAGFTGYEQYF. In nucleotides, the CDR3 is TGCAGTGCCACAGCGGGGTTCACGGGCTACGAGCAGTACTTC.